This T cell receptor beta chain was sequenced in a study of T cell repertoires in cytomegalovirus infection. Across the study: Evidence of both CMV infection and a matching HLA type came from public TCR beta signatures.

Each CDR3 protein is one row after TCRdb ran MiXCR on the reads. The table shows just under 300,000 distinct CDR3 sequences, with around 9.1% occurring only once. J gave up 8 bases and V 5 bases, and 13 bases lay outside the gene matches. CDR1 is SGHAT and CDR2 is FQNNGV in the germline V gene. The CDR3 sequence is 16 residues long. This clonotype showed up just a few times. What it binds is not known. Findings of the study overall: Summed public TCR beta family frequency identified CMV carriers bearing the relevant HLA. HLA-C-restricted, CMV-specific TCR beta clonotypes were dominant ex vivo.

The chain carries TRBV11-2 and TRBJ2-1, with TRBD2 matching over 9 bases. Sequenced material: PBMCs. The sequence was collected from a human donor in good health (CMV status not recorded). Some clones in this sample may be carry-over from other donors' samples. In DNA form, the CDR3 reads TGTGCCAGCAGCCATCCCGTAGCGGGGGTTACTGATGAGCAGTTCTTC. Protein: CASSHPVAGVTDEQFF.